The 4 T cell receptor beta chains reported below all come from one sample, sequenced in a study of T cells after somatic rescue of genetic block. The assay was immunoSEQ multiplex PCR, and TCRdb's table has in-frame clones only and misses some. The profile shows about 67,000 clones, roughly nine tenths of them singletons. Sequenced: peripheral blood mononuclear cells (PBMCs). The receptors were sampled from a man aged 35-49 years.

The rearrangement uses TRBV28 and TRBJ2-1, with 10 bases aligning to TRBD1. J gave up 8 bases and V 1 base, and 8 bases lay outside the gene matches. The CDR3 sequence is 16 residues long. Germline values: CDR1 MDHEN, CDR2 SYDVKM. The CDR3 loop is CASSLSRGTGEDEQFF. In DNA form, the CDR3 reads TGTGCCAGCAGTTTATCCCGCGGGACAGGGGAGGATGAGCAGTTCTTC.

The V and J genes are TRBV5-1 and TRBJ2-3; possibly TRBD1 for D (6 bases). Germline V gives CDR1 SGHRS, CDR2 YFSETQ. CDR3 length: 16 residues. With 2 bases removed from V and 6 bases from J, the gap between germline ends came to 19 bases. This CDR3 reads CASSFGVLGRGDTQYF. The CDR3, as DNA: TGCGCCAGCAGCTTTGGGGTCCTCGGCAGGGGCGATACGCAGTATTTT.

This rearrangement joins TRBV11-2 to TRBJ2-3, with TRBD2 matching over 12 bases. The germline V gene encodes CDR1 SGHAT and CDR2 FQNNGV. J gave up 5 bases and V 2 bases, and 2 bases lay outside the gene matches. CDR3 length: 15 residues. The CDR3 DNA sequence: TGTGCCAGCAGCTTACTAGCGGGGGGGCAAGATACGCAGTATTTT. The encoded protein is CASSLLAGGQDTQYF.

The chain couples TRBV4-2 to TRBJ1-3; D may be TRBD1 (6 bases). CDR3 size: 16 residues. Germline values: CDR1 LGHNA, CDR2 YNFKEQ. V was shortened by 0 bases and J by 0 bases, with 9 bases between the two germline ends. The CDR3 coding sequence is TGTGCCAGCAGCCAAGATGAACAGGGCTCTGGAAACACCATATATTTT. This translates into CASSQDEQGSGNTIYF.